Below, 26 T cell receptor beta chains from the same sample are listed, as sequenced in a study of T cell repertoires and leukemia-associated antigens. No antigen is known for these receptors. Using its own MiXCR run on the 5' RACE reads, TCRdb lists one record per CDR3 protein. The repertoire has 11,000 or so distinct CDR3 sequences, about 45% of them found once; the top ten carry under 35%. The sequenced sample consisted of CD3+ T cells sorted from blood and cultured. The receptors originated from a female donor in good health.

By proportion, this clonotype is medium-sized (0.01 to 0.1%). This chain uses TRBV5-1 with TRBJ1-5, with TRBD1 identical over 8 bases. The germline V gene has CDR1 SGHRS and CDR2 YFSETQ. With 0 bases clipped from V and 5 bases from J, the junction kept 4 bases outside the gene matches. The CDR3 covers 15 residues. In DNA form, the CDR3 reads TGCGCCAGCAGCTTGGGGGCAGGGGGCCATCAGCCCCAGCATTTT. This encodes CASSLGAGGHQPQHF.

This clonotype has only a few counts. This chain connects TRBV20-1 to TRBJ2-3; no clear D. CDR3 size: 14 residues. Germline V lookup: CDR1 DFQATT, CDR2 SNEGSKA (reference sequence). CDR3 region: CRASLAGNTDTQYF. DNA of the CDR3: TGCAGGGCTTCGCTGGCAGGCAACACAGATACGCAGTATTTT.

This clonotype is judged medium-sized. DNA of the CDR3: TGCAGTGCTACCGGGCCGGGAGGGCCGCGCAATGAGCAGTTCTTC. The encoded protein is CSATGPGGPRNEQFF. The chain combines TRBV20-1 with TRBJ2-1; 8 nucleotides agree with TRBD2. The CDR3 runs 15 residues. Germline V gene lookup returns CDR1 DFQATT and CDR2 SNEGSKA (reference sequence). V gave up 4 bases and J gave up 6 bases; unmatched junction bases: 11.

This clonotype came up once. This chain joins TRBV7-2 and TRBJ2-7, with 7 nucleotides matching TRBD2. Germline-derived CDR1 and CDR2 are SGHTA and FQGNSA. This CDR3 comprises 14 residues. Germline trimming cut 5 bases from V and 2 bases from J; bases unmatched to any gene: 6. CDR3 residues: CASSPSGLAYEQYF. The CDR3 DNA reads TGTGCCAGCAGCCCCAGCGGACTAGCCTACGAGCAGTACTTC.

This clonotype is classed as medium-sized. The chain employs TRBV14 and TRBJ1-4, with D uncertain. V gave up 2 bases and J gave up 4 bases, with 5 bases separating them. The germline CDR1 and CDR2 sequences are SGHDN and FVKESK. The CDR3 sequence is 13 residues long. The CDR3 here is CASSQNSNEKLFF. CDR3 sequence (DNA): TGTGCCAGCAGCCAAAACAGTAATGAAAAACTGTTTTTT.

This clonotype appeared once. One end of the junction fails to match germline, which may point to a read error. The gene calls are TRBV20-1 and TRBJ2-7; 11 nucleotides agree with TRBD2. Per the germline V gene, CDR1 is DFQATT and CDR2 is SNEGSKA (reference sequence). The CDR3 runs to 16 residues. CDR3: CGAREGRTSGFDEQYF. The CDR3 nucleotides are TGCGGTGCTAGAGAGGGCAGGACTAGCGGGTTCGACGAGCAGTACTTC.

Details on this clonotype: The junction shows a germline mismatch at one end, possibly a read error. This chain links TRBV5-1 with TRBJ2-5, with 9 bases matching TRBD2. Germline CDR1 and CDR2: SGHRS and YFSETQ. CDR3 length equals 16 residues. CDR3 sequence reads: CANSLAIAGDTQTQYF. The CDR3 coding sequence is TGCGCCAACAGCTTGGCGATAGCGGGAGATACACAGACCCAGTACTTC.

This clonotype was counted a few times. The chain recombines TRBV12-3 or TRBV12-4 with TRBJ2-2; 7 nucleotides agree with TRBD2. The CDR3 runs 16 residues. Trimming cost V 3 bases and J 0 bases; bases outside gene matches: 4. The CDR3: CASSFWLAANTGELFF. In nucleotides, the CDR3 is TGTGCCAGCAGTTTTTGGCTAGCGGCGAACACCGGGGAGCTGTTTTTT.

The rearrangement joins TRBV20-1 to TRBJ1-2, with D perhaps TRBD1 (6 bases). The CDR3 length is 10 residues. Germline-derived CDR1 and CDR2 are DFQATT and SNEGSKA (reference sequence). V was clipped by 7 bases and J by 8 bases, with 11 bases between them. In nucleotides, the CDR3 is TGCAGTGTACAGGGATTCGGCTACACCTTC. It translates to CSVQGFGYTF.

Here the CDR3 reads CASSSAWGTGMNEQFF. DNA for the CDR3: TGTGCCAGCAGCTCCGCGTGGGGGACAGGGATGAATGAGCAGTTCTTC. The gene calls are TRBV11-1 and TRBJ2-1; TRBD1 matches at 9 bases. Germline V gene sequence: CDR1 SGHAT, CDR2 FQDESV (reference sequence). Trimming removed 4 bases from V and 7 bases from J; junction bases left unmatched: 11. CDR3 length equals 16 residues.

In this sample, this clonotype turned up a few times. This chain joins TRBV20-1 and TRBJ2-3; the D gene is possibly TRBD1 (5 bases). Deletions cut 6 bases from V and 5 bases from J, with 21 bases between. From germline, CDR1 is DFQATT and CDR2 SNEGSKA (reference sequence). This CDR3 region has 15 residues. The CDR3, as DNA: TGCAGTGCCTCTGGGGCCTCTCCGAGTGAAGATACGCAGTATTTT. Translating it yields CSASGASPSEDTQYF.

This clonotype was seen a single time. One end of the junction fails to match germline, which may point to a read error. The chain carries TRBV12-3 or TRBV12-4 and TRBJ2-6; 9 nucleotides align to TRBD2. This CDR3 has 21 amino acids. CDR3: CASSLVIFLRGTSSGADVLTF. In DNA form, the CDR3 reads TGTGCCAGCAGTTTAGTAATATTCCTACGGGGGACTAGCTCTGGGGCCGACGTCCTGACTTTC.

This clonotype was recorded only once. The CDR3 does not close with the conserved phenylalanine or tryptophan, likely indicating a read error. The chain combines TRBV4-1 with TRBJ1-1; 10 nucleotides line up with TRBD1. Trimming cost V 6 bases and J 2 bases; bases outside gene matches: 9. Looked up from germline, CDR1 is MGHRA and CDR2 is YSYEKL. The CDR3 is 16 residues long. The CDR3 reads CASSPGTGAGNTEAFL. The CDR3 DNA sequence: TGCGCCAGCAGTCCCGGGACAGGGGCGGGCAACACTGAAGCTTTCCTT.

This sequence joins TRBV4-1 and TRBJ1-5; no firm D call. Trimming removed 1 base at V and 1 base at J, with 8 bases between. Germline-derived CDR1 and CDR2 are MGHRA and YSYEKL. CDR3 size: 15 residues. The CDR3 region is CASSQVPISNQPQHF. CDR3 coding DNA: TGCGCCAGCAGCCAAGTACCAATCAGCAATCAGCCCCAGCATTTT.

Note on this clonotype: A much larger clone lies a single base off, so this may be a read error. The chain combines TRBV6-1 with TRBJ2-7; 7 nucleotides line up with TRBD1. The CDR3 runs 13 residues. CDR1 and CDR2 (germline): MNHNS, SASEGT. The V and J ends lost 10 bases and 2 bases, in that order; junction bases with no gene match: 8. Here the CDR3 DNA reads TGTGCCACACTGGACAGGTTCCCCTACGAGCAGTACTTC. This translates into CATLDRFPYEQYF.

This clonotype was seen many times. The chain has TRBV3-1 and TRBJ1-5, with D hard to call. CDR1 LGHDT and CDR2 YNNKEL come from the germline V gene (reference sequence). Between the trimmed V and J ends, which lost 1 base and 6 bases, there was a span of 4 bases. CDR3 length: 12 residues. The CDR3 bases are TGTGCCAGCAGCCAAGGGCGTCAGCCCCAGCATTTT. Translation gives CASSQGRQPQHF.

The V and J genes are TRBV5-5 and TRBJ2-1; the match to TRBD2 covers 11 bases. The CDR3 runs to 13 residues. V lost 4 bases to trimming and J lost 15 bases; unmatched junction nucleotides: 9. In germline, CDR1 is SGHKS, CDR2 YYEKEE (reference sequence). This chain's CDR3 is CASSPVLAGVGFF. For the CDR3, the DNA is TGTGCCAGCAGCCCCGTACTAGCGGGAGTCGGGTTCTTC.

This clonotype has a handful of counts. One junction end disagrees with the germline gene, perhaps due to a read error. The chain uses TRBV3-1 and TRBJ1-2; TRBD1 might be the D (5 bases). Germline CDR1 is LGHDT and CDR2 is YNNKEL (reference sequence). CDR3 length: 12 amino acids. In DNA form, the CDR3 reads TGCGCCAGCAGCCAAGGGGTTTGTGGCTACACCTTC. Amino acid sequence: CASSQGVCGYTF.

The chain uses TRBV20-1 and TRBJ2-3; 11 bases are shared with TRBD2. Germline trimming cut 6 bases from V and 4 bases from J; bases unmatched to any gene: 15. Germline V gene lookup returns CDR1 DFQATT and CDR2 SNEGSKA (reference sequence). The CDR3 runs to 17 residues. The CDR3, as DNA: TGCAGTGCCACCTCGGCTAGCGGGAGGATCGGCCCAGATACGCAGTATTTT. It is translated as CSATSASGRIGPDTQYF.

This clonotype came up once. The chain uses TRBV28 and TRBJ2-3; a possible D gene is TRBD2 (5 bases). V was trimmed by 6 bases and J by 7 bases, leaving 17 bases between them. CDR1 and CDR2 (germline): MDHEN, SYDVKM. The CDR3 is made up of 14 amino acids. CDR3 nucleotides: TGTGCCAGCAGCCGGACTGGGTTAGGAAATACGCAGTATTTT. Residues: CASSRTGLGNTQYF.

There are many counts of this clonotype. The junction does not match germline at one end; this may be a read error. The chain couples TRBV7-3 to TRBJ2-2, with TRBD2 matching 8 bases. From germline, CDR1 is SGHTA and CDR2 FQGTGA. The CDR3 totals 15 residues. CDR3 sequence (DNA): TGTGCCAGCAGCTTCAGCGGGAGCCACACCAGGGAGCTGTTTTTT. This encodes CASSFSGSHTRELFF.

This sequence joins TRBV2 and TRBJ2-2; D might be TRBD2 (6 bases). Germline V CDR1 and CDR2: SNHLY, FYNNEI. The length of the CDR3 is 17 residues. With 1 base removed from V and 3 bases from J, the gap between germline ends came to 15 bases. CDR3 coding DNA: TGTGCCAGCAGTGAAGTTGGCGGGAAGCAGCACACCGGGGAGCTGTTTTTT. Translating gives CASSEVGGKQHTGELFF.

Concerning this clonotype itself: The CDR3 end shows no conserved phenylalanine or tryptophan, and so a read error is likely. V is TRBV7-9 and J is TRBJ1-1; D perhaps matches TRBD1 (5 bases). Trimming took 4 bases from V and 8 from J, leaving 17 bases between them. Per the germline V gene, CDR1 is SEHNR and CDR2 is FQNEAQ (reference sequence). The CDR3 spans 14 residues. CDR3 sequence (DNA): TGTGCCAGCAGCTCCCCGGCAGGGAATACCGAAGCTTTCTCT. It yields the protein CASSSPAGNTEAFS.

The chain uses TRBV20-1 and TRBJ2-3; TRBD2 might be the D (6 bases). The CDR3 covers 14 residues. Trimming removed 1 base from V and 3 bases from J, with 11 bases in between. Germline CDR1 and CDR2: DFQATT and SNEGSKA (reference sequence). For the CDR3, the DNA is TGCAGTGCTAGAGGACCGGCGGGGACAGATACGCAGTATTTT. Protein sequence: CSARGPAGTDTQYF.

The chain employs TRBV5-1 and TRBJ1-1; D gene unclear. Germline assignment: CDR1 SGHRS and CDR2 YFSETQ. V was cut by 0 bases and J by 1 base, with 7 bases left in between. This CDR3 spans 14 amino acids. CDR3 sequence: CASSLGHKNTEAFF. The CDR3 DNA reads TGCGCCAGCAGCTTGGGACACAAGAACACTGAAGCTTTCTTT. Filled out from reference TRBV5-1 and TRBJ1-1, the complete variable domain reads KAGVTQTPRYLIKTRGQQVTLSCSPISGHRSVSWYQQTPGQGLQFLFEYFSETQRNKGNFPGRFSGRQFSNSRSEMNVSTLELGDSALYLCASSLGHKNTEAFFGQGTRLTVV.

The V and J genes are TRBV15 and TRBJ2-3; no clear D. CDR1 is LNHNV and CDR2 is YYDKDF in the germline V gene (reference sequence). Between the trimmed V and J ends, which lost 0 bases and 1 base, there was a span of 8 bases. The CDR3 consists of 15 residues. The CDR3 protein is CATSRDFSGTDTQYF. DNA for the CDR3: TGTGCCACCAGCAGAGATTTTTCCGGCACAGATACGCAGTATTTT.